Shown below are 11 T cell receptor beta chains from a single sample sequenced in a study of blood T cell repertoires in COVID-19. This table comes from immunoSEQ multiplex PCR, and its TCRdb copy is limited to in-frame clones, with some not included. This table holds about 70,000 clones, about 83% found once. Sequencing used peripheral blood. The receptors were sampled from a man aged 25 to 40 with COVID-19, enrolled during active disease.

This clone showed up just a few times. The gene calls are TRBV28 and TRBJ1-5, with TRBD1 as a possible D gene (6 bases). Germline CDR1 MDHEN, CDR2 SYDVKM. The CDR3 loop spans 16 amino acids. Trimming removed 6 bases at V and 1 base at J, with 16 bases between. The CDR3, as DNA: TGTGCCAGCAGGGGGGCGAAGAGGGGAAGCAATCAGCCCCAGCATTTT. The encoded protein is CASRGAKRGSNQPQHF.

The chain is built from TRBV27 and TRBJ2-3, with 7 positions matching TRBD2. The CDR3 covers 16 residues. V trimming: 4 bases; J trimming: 11 bases; junction bases outside the gene matches: 18. Looked up from germline, CDR1 is MNHEY and CDR2 is SMNVEV (reference sequence). CDR3 region: CASSSASGGRGFQQYF. The DNA of the CDR3 is TGTGCCAGCAGTTCTGCGTCGGGCGGGAGAGGGTTTCAGCAGTATTTT.

V gene TRBV3-1 (or the pseudogene TRBV3-2) combines with J gene TRBJ2-1; D might be TRBD2 (5 bases). CDR3 length: 16 residues. The V gene lost 4 bases and the J gene lost 3 bases, with 16 bases spanning the gap. Germline CDR1 LGHDT, CDR2 YNNKEL (reference sequence). CDR3 bases: TGTGCCAGCAGCCCCCAAGGAGCGGCTCTCTACAATGAGCAGTTCTTC. As protein: CASSPQGAALYNEQFF.

V and J are TRBV5-5 and TRBJ2-7; 14 nucleotides agree with TRBD2. Germline assignment: CDR1 SGHKS and CDR2 YYEKEE (reference sequence). V lost 4 bases, J lost 6 bases, and 3 bases stayed unmatched. The CDR3 extends over 14 amino acids. The CDR3 DNA reads as TGTGCCAGCAGCCTAGGACTAGCGGGAGGCGAGCAGTACTTC. It codes for CASSLGLAGGEQYF. The full variable domain, with the rest looked up from reference TRBV5-5 and TRBJ2-7, is DAGVTQSPTHLIKTRGQQVTLRCSPISGHKSVSWYQQVLGQGPQFIFQYYEKEERGRGNFPDRFSARQFPNYSSELNVNALLLGDSALYLCASSLGLAGGEQYFGPGTRLTVT.

The chain uses TRBV4-1 and TRBJ1-1; TRBD1 matches at 10 bases. V lost 1 base, J lost 4 bases, and 9 bases stayed unmatched. Looked up from germline, CDR1 is MGHRA and CDR2 is YSYEKL. The CDR3 consists of 17 residues. As DNA, the CDR3 is TGCGCCAGCAGCCAAGGTTTGACAGGGGGCTGGAGCACTGAAGCTTTCTTT. This codes for CASSQGLTGGWSTEAFF.

The V call is TRBV2, the J call TRBJ2-2, with D tentatively TRBD1 (5 bases). CDR3 length: 14 amino acids. The ends were cut back, 4 bases at V and 6 bases at J, with 12 bases in the middle. CDR1 is SNHLY and CDR2 is FYNNEI in the germline V gene. This CDR3 reads CASSAVGAPGELFF. As DNA, the CDR3 is TGTGCCAGCAGTGCGGTTGGGGCCCCCGGGGAGCTGTTTTTT.

This clone was recorded a few times. The chain uses TRBV5-1 and TRBJ1-5; tentative D call: TRBD1 (5 bases). Trimming took off 4 bases at V and 0 bases at J, with 11 bases between the two ends. This CDR3 has 15 amino acids. CDR1 is SGHRS, CDR2 YFSETQ, per germline. The DNA of the CDR3 is TGCGCCAGCAGCCGGGGGACGGATAGCAATCAGCCCCAGCATTTT. Amino acid sequence: CASSRGTDSNQPQHF.

The chain employs TRBV2 and TRBJ2-7; D might be TRBD1 (5 bases). The CDR3 is made up of 13 amino acids. V was trimmed by 1 base and J by 2 bases, leaving 6 bases between them. Germline V gene lookup returns CDR1 SNHLY and CDR2 FYNNEI. The DNA for the CDR3 is TGTGCCAGCAGTGAAGAGGGGACCTACGAGCAGTACTTC. Translating gives CASSEEGTYEQYF.

V and J are TRBV7-9 and TRBJ1-1; no firm D call. This CDR3 spans 12 amino acids. The germline V gene encodes CDR1 SEHNR and CDR2 FQNEAQ (reference sequence). DNA of the CDR3: TGTGCGAGCCGTGCGATGAACACTGAAGCTTTCTTT. Amino acids: CASRAMNTEAFF.

The V gene is TRBV14, the J gene TRBJ2-1, with D unclear. Germline V gene data show CDR1 as SGHDN and CDR2 as FVKESK. Trimming shortened V by 5 bases and J by 2 bases, and 10 bases separated the two germline ends. The CDR3 sequence is 14 residues long. The DNA of the CDR3 is TGTGCCAGCAGCTACCTCAGTGCCTACAATGAGCAGTTCTTC. As protein: CASSYLSAYNEQFF.

V gene TRBV28 combines with J gene TRBJ2-7; 8 bases line up with TRBD1. This CDR3 spans 13 amino acids. V lost 5 bases to trimming and J lost 4 bases; unmatched junction nucleotides: 4. Per the germline V gene, CDR1 is MDHEN and CDR2 is SYDVKM. The CDR3 DNA follows: TGTGCCAGCAGTAGACAGGGGAGGTACGAGCAGTACTTC. This sequence encodes CASSRQGRYEQYF.